This TCR beta chain emerged from a study of response to subunit inactivated influenza vaccine. Concerning this clonotype: Its target is unknown.

Notes on the study in general: Authors suggested that a seasonal influenza vaccination recruits few new T cells each time.

The CDR3 runs 15 residues. The V gene end was trimmed by 3 bases and the J gene end by 9 bases; junction bases not matched to a gene: 8. Germline V CDR1 and CDR2: MNHEY, SMNVEV (reference sequence). MiXCR, run by TCRdb on the RT-PCR reads, gives a single entry per CDR3 protein. The sample contains some 150,000 distinct CDR3 sequences, 12% of which appear only once. The same data also went into a second study, on T cells expressing NK-cell markers. As that study records: For TCR beta, cDNA was produced by 5'RACE template switching with UMIs.

The V gene is TRBV27, the J gene TRBJ2-2; TRBD2 matches at 9 bases. This sequence was found in a man aged 45-65 years who received an inactivated influenza vaccine. The specimen comprised CD8+ T cells sorted from PBMCs, sampled 12 days after vaccination. The CDR3, as DNA: TGTGCCAGCAGTTTTCTGGGCGGGGGGGCAAGGGAGCTGTTTTTT. As protein: CASSFLGGGARELFF.